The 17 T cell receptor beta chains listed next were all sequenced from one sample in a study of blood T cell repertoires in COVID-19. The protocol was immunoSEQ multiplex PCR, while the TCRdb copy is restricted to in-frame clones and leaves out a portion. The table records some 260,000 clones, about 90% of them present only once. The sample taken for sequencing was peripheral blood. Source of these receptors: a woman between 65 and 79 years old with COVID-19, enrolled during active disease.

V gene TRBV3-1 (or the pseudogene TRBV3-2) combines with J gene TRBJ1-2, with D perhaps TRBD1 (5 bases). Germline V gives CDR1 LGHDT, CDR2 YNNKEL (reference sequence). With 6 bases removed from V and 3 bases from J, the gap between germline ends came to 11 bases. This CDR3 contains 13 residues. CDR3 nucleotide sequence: TGTGCCAGCAGTTCCGACAGCTACTATGGCTACACCTTC. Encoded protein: CASSSDSYYGYTF.

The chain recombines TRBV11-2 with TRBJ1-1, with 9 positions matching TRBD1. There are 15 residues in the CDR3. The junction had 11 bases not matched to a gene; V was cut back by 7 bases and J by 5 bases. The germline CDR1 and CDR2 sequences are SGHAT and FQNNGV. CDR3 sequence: CASTPTGGGGTEAFF. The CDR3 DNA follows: TGTGCCAGCACCCCCACAGGGGGCGGGGGGACTGAAGCTTTCTTT.

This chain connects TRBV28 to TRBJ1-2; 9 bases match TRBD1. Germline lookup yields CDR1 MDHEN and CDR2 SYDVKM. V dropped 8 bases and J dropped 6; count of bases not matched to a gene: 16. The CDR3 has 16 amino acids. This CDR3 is CASWQRDRAGLDGYTF. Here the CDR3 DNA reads TGTGCCAGCTGGCAACGGGACAGGGCAGGCTTGGATGGCTACACCTTC.

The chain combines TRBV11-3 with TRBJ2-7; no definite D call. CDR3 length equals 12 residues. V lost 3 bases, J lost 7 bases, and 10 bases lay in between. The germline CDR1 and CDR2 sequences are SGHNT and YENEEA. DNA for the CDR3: TGTGCCAGCAGCTTTAATGCCCAGGAGCAGTACTTC. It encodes CASSFNAQEQYF.

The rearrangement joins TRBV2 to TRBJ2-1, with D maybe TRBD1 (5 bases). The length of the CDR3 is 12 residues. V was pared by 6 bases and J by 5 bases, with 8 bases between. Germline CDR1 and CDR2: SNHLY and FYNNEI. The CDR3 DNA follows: TGTGCCAGCAGGGGGCTCAACAATGAGCAGTTCTTC. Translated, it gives CASRGLNNEQFF.

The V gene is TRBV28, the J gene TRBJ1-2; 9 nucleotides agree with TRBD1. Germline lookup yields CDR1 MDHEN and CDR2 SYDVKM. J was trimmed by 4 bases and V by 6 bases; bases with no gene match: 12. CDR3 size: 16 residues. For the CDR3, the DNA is TGTGCCAGCAGCACCCCAATCCGGACAGGGGTCTATGGCTACACCTTC. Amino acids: CASSTPIRTGVYGYTF.

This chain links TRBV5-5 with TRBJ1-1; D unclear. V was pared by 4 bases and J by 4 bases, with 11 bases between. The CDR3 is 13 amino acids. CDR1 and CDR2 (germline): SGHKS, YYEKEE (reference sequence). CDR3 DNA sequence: TGTGCCAGCAGCCTTACTTCGAGCACTGAAGCTTTCTTT. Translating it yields CASSLTSSTEAFF.

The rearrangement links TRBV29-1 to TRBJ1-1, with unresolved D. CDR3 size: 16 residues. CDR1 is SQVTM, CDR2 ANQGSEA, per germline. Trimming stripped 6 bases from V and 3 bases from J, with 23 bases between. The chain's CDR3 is CSVHPLAGGPYTEAFF. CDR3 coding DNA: TGCAGCGTCCACCCCTTGGCGGGAGGTCCGTACACTGAAGCTTTCTTT.

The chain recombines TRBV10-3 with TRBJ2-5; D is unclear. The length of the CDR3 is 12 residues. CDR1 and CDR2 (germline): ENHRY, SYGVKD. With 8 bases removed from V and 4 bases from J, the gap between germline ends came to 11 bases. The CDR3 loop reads CAIGPGSETQYF. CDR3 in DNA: TGTGCCATCGGTCCGGGTTCAGAGACCCAGTACTTC.

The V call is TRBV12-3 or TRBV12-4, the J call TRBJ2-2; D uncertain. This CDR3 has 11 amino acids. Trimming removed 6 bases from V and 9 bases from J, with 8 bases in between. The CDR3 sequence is CASSLTRELFF. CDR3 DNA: TGTGCCAGCAGCTTAACAAGGGAGCTGTTTTTT.

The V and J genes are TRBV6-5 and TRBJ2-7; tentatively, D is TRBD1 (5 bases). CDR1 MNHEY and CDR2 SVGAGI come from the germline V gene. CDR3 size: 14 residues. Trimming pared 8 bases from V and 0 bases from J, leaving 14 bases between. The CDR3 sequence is CASSNDRGSYEQYF. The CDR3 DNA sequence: TGTGCCAGCTCAAATGACAGAGGCTCCTACGAGCAGTACTTC.

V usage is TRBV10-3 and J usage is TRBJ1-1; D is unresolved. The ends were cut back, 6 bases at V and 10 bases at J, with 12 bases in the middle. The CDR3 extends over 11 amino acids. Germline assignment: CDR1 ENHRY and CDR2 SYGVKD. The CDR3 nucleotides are TGTGCCATCAGAGAGGACGGGAGAGCTTTCTTT. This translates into CAIREDGRAFF.

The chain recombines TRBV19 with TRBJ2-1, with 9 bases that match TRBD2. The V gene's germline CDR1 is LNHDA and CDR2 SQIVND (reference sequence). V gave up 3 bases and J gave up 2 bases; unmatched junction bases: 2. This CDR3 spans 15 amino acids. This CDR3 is CASSMAGGTYNEQFF. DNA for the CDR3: TGTGCCAGTAGTATGGCGGGAGGGACCTACAATGAGCAGTTCTTC.

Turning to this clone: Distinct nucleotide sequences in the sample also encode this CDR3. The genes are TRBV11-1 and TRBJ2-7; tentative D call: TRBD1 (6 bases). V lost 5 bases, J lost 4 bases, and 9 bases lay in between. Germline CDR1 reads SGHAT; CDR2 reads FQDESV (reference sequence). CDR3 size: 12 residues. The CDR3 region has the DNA TGTGCCAGCAGCCCGCAGGGGTACGAGCAGTACTTC. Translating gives CASSPQGYEQYF.

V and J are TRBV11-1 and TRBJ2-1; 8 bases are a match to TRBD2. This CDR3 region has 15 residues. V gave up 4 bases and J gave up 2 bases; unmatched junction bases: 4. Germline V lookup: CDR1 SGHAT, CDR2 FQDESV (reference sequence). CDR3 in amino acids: CASSSLAGTYNEQFF. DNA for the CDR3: TGTGCCAGCAGCTCGCTAGCGGGTACCTACAATGAGCAGTTCTTC.

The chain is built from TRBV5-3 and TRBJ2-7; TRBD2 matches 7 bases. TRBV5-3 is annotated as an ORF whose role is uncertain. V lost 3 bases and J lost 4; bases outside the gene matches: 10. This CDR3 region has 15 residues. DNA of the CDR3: TGTGCCAGAAGCTGCCACGGGACGGGAGGTTACGAGCAGTACTTC. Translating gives CARSCHGTGGYEQYF.

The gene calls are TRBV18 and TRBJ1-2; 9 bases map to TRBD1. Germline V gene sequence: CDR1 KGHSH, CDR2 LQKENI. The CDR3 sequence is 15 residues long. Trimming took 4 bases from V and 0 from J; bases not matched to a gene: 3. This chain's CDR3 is CASSRTGEANYGYTF. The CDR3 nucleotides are TGTGCCAGCTCACGGACAGGGGAGGCTAACTATGGCTACACCTTC. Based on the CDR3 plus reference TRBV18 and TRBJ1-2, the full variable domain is NAGVMQNPRHLVRRRGQEARLRCSPMKGHSHVYWYRQLPEEGLKFMVYLQKENIIDESGMPKERFSAEFPKEGPSILRIQQVVRGDSAAYFCASSRTGEANYGYTFGSGTRLTVV.